The present T cell receptor (beta chain) was sequenced within a study of CXCR3-negative and CXCR3-positive naive CD8 T cells. Study as a whole: With about 1.5 +/- 0.3 million reads per library, the TRB reads numbered around 150 million in total.

It was by 5' RACE with UMI labels that the TRB cDNA libraries were prepared. TCRdb re-called the 5' RACE reads, yielding one record per CDR3 amino acid sequence without DNA. Its clone listing holds about 94,000 distinct CDR3 sequences. With regard to this clonotype: Its target is not known.

Looked up from germline, CDR1 is SGHRS and CDR2 is YFSETQ. This CDR3 contains 14 residues. General study findings and limits: Naive cells that were CXCR3-positive had more hydrophobic TRB CDR3s (compared with CXCR3-negative naive cells).

The sequence derives from a human donor in good health. Some clones in this sample may be carry-over from other donors' samples. Input material: naive CXCR3+ CD8+ T cells from blood. Subset reported: CD45RO-CCR7+CD27+CD95- naive CD8+ T cells expressing CXCR3 (TNR3+). This chain links TRBV5-1 with TRBJ1-3; lacking DNA, the TRBD1 call made by TCRdb goes unchecked. This CDR3 is CASSGDRAGNTIYF.